The rows below give T cell receptor beta chains drawn from one sample of a study of T cell responses to AZD1222 COVID-19 vaccine. Repertoires were generated with immunoSEQ multiplex PCR, while TCRdb's copy carries only in-frame clones and drops some. The sample consists of tens of thousands of clones, around 90% of them appearing once. The source was peripheral blood, collected on day 0 of AZD1222 vaccination. Receptors originate from an adult in good health. The CDR3 runs from the conserved cysteine through the conserved F or W. D genes are given only for firm matches. Clone size appears in some rows only: once, few, many, or a class for an expanded clone.

V	J	D	size	CDR3	DNA
TRBV19	TRBJ2-2	-	-	CASSIGTSTGELFF	TGTGCCAGTAGTATAGGGACAAGCACCGGGGAGCTGTTTTTT
TRBV4-3	TRBJ1-6	TRBD1	-	CASSQLTTGQWGNSYNSPLHF	TGCGCCAGCAGCCAACTGACCACGGGACAGTGGGGAAACTCCTATAATTCACCCCTCCACTTT
TRBV28	TRBJ1-2	-	-	CASSRPAGANYGYTF	TGTGCCAGCAGCCGCCCGGCCGGGGCTAACTATGGCTACACCTTC
TRBV18	TRBJ1-1	TRBD1	-	CASSQDRQNTEAFF	TGTGCCAGCTCCCAGGACAGGCAGAACACTGAAGCTTTCTTT
TRBV2	TRBJ2-1	TRBD2	few	CASGGSNEQFF	TGTGCCTCGGGGGGATCCAATGAGCAGTTCTTC
TRBV6-2/TRBV6-3	TRBJ2-7	-	-	CASSDLYEQYF	TGTGCCAGCAGTGATTTATACGAGCAGTACTTC
TRBV5-8	TRBJ2-7	-	-	CASRPNREVITYEQYF	TGTGCCAGCAGACCAAACAGGGAGGTAATAACCTACGAGCAGTACTTC
TRBV1	TRBJ2-7	-	once	CTSSQVPGTSGGDEQYF	TGCACCAGCAGCCAAGTCCCTGGGACTAGCGGGGGGGACGAGCAGTACTTC
TRBV7-9	TRBJ1-1	-	-	CASSLSGTMNTEAFF	TGTGCCAGCAGCTTAAGCGGAACTATGAACACTGAAGCTTTCTTT
TRBV5-1	TRBJ1-2	-	-	CASSFEGRNGYTF	TGCGCCAGCAGCTTTGAGGGGAGGAATGGCTACACCTTC
TRBV6-1	TRBJ2-2	-	-	CASSEEGMNTGELFF	TGTGCCAGCAGTGAAGAAGGGATGAACACCGGGGAGCTGTTTTTT
TRBV7-3	TRBJ2-1	-	-	CASSLSRGPYNEQFF	TGTGCCAGCAGCTTAAGTAGGGGACCCTACAATGAGCAGTTCTTC
TRBV7-9	TRBJ1-3	TRBD1	once	CTSSRTGTGASGNTIYF	TGTACCAGCAGCCGAACCGGGACAGGGGCCTCTGGAAACACCATATATTTT
TRBV6-5	TRBJ1-1	TRBD1	-	CASSYSTGEDTEAFF	TGTGCCAGCAGTTATTCAACAGGGGAGGACACTGAAGCTTTCTTT
TRBV27	TRBJ1-2	-	-	CASSPKAAYGYTF	TGTGCCAGCAGTCCAAAAGCCGCCTATGGCTACACCTTC
TRBV6-1	TRBJ1-2	-	-	CASSEGSDPWGYTF	TGTGCCAGCAGTGAAGGGTCGGATCCTTGGGGCTACACCTTC
TRBV5-1	TRBJ1-2	-	-	CASSLDPLFYGYTF	TGCGCCAGCAGCTTGGACCCGCTCTTCTATGGCTACACCTTC
TRBV10-2	TRBJ1-5	-	-	CASSESHSNQPQHF	TGCGCCAGCAGTGAGTCCCACAGCAATCAGCCCCAGCATTTT
TRBV7-9	TRBJ2-2	TRBD2	-	CASSMTSGGQRAGELFF	TGTGCCAGCAGCATGACTAGCGGGGGGCAGCGGGCCGGGGAGCTGTTTTTT
TRBV28	TRBJ1-6	TRBD1	-	CASSLSLQGVDSPLHF	TGTGCCAGCAGTTTAAGCCTGCAGGGGGTTGATTCACCCCTCCACTTT
TRBV27	TRBJ2-3	-	-	CASSLYFPWADTQYF	TGTGCCAGCAGTTTATATTTTCCATGGGCAGATACGCAGTATTTT
TRBV5-1	TRBJ2-1	TRBD2	-	CASSPLRAGDYNEQFF	TGCGCCAGCAGCCCCCTTAGAGCGGGGGACTACAATGAGCAGTTCTTC
TRBV19	TRBJ2-1	TRBD1	-	CASSSWQDRDPYNEQFF	TGTGCCAGTAGTTCTTGGCAAGACAGGGACCCCTACAATGAGCAGTTCTTC
TRBV27	TRBJ1-5	TRBD1	-	CASSLQSIDRGNQPQHF	TGTGCCAGCAGTCTACAAAGCATTGACAGGGGGAATCAGCCCCAGCATTTT
TRBV5-1	TRBJ1-2	-	-	CASSPDSFYGYTF	TGCGCCAGCAGCCCCGACAGTTTCTATGGCTACACCTTC
TRBV3-1/TRBV3-2	TRBJ2-3	TRBD2	-	CASSPLAGTDTQYF	TGTGCCAGCAGCCCCCTAGCGGGAACAGATACGCAGTATTTT
TRBV10-3	TRBJ1-3	-	-	CAIRSGNTIYF	TGTGCCATTCGCTCTGGAAACACCATATATTTT
TRBV4-1	TRBJ1-1	-	-	CASSQDEGGNTEAFF	TGCGCCAGCAGCCAAGATGAAGGGGGGAACACTGAAGCTTTCTTT
TRBV6-2/TRBV6-3	TRBJ1-2	-	-	CASSYRIFLYGYTF	TGTGCCAGCAGTTACAGAATCTTCCTATATGGCTACACCTTC
TRBV5-6	TRBJ2-1	TRBD1	-	CASSLVLGQGTNEQFF	TGTGCCAGCAGCTTGGTATTGGGACAGGGAACGAATGAGCAGTTCTTC
TRBV9	TRBJ1-4	TRBD1	-	CASSVEAGQGNEKLFF	TGTGCCAGCAGCGTAGAGGCGGGACAGGGGAATGAAAAACTGTTTTTT
TRBV7-9	TRBJ1-1	-	-	CASNDRSGIDTEAFF	TGTGCCAGCAACGATCGGTCGGGGATTGACACTGAAGCTTTCTTT
TRBV19	TRBJ2-6	-	-	CASSLGPSGANVLTF	TGTGCCAGTAGTTTAGGCCCCTCTGGGGCCAACGTCCTGACTTTC
TRBV25-1	TRBJ2-1	-	-	CASSEAGQGFRNEQFF	TGTGCCAGCAGTGAAGCGGGCCAGGGGTTTCGGAATGAGCAGTTCTTC
TRBV5-4	TRBJ1-3	TRBD1	-	CASSATGSGNTIYF	TGTGCCAGCAGCGCGACAGGGTCTGGAAACACCATATATTTT